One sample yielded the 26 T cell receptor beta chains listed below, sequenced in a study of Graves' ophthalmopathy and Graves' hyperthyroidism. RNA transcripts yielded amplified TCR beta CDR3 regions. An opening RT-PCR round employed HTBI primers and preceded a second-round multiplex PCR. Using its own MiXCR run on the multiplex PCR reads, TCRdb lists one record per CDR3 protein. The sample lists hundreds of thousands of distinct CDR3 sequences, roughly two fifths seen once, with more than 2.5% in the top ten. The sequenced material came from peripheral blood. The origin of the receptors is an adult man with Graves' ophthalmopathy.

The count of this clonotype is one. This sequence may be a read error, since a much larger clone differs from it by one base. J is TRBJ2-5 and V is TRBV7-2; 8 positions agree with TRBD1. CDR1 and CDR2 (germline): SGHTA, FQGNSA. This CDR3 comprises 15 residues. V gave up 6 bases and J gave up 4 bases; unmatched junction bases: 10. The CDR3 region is CASRQDRERVETQYF. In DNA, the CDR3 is TGTGCCAGCAGACAGGACAGGGAGAGGGTAGAGACCCAGTACTTC.

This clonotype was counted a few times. The CDR3 sequence: CASSQEPGWTEAFF. The CDR3 DNA is TGTGCCAGCAGCCAAGAACCCGGGTGGACTGAAGCTTTCTTT. The V and J genes are TRBV6-5 and TRBJ1-1; D is unclear. The CDR3 totals 14 residues. Trimming cost V 6 bases and J 5 bases, with 16 bases left between them. Germline CDR1 MNHEY, CDR2 SVGAGI.

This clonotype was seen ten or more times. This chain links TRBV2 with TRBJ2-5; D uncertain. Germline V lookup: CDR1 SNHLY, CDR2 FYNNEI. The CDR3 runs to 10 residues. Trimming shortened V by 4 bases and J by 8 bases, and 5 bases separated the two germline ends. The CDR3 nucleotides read TGTGCCAGCAGTGGGCGAACCCAGTACTTC. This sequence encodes CASSGRTQYF.

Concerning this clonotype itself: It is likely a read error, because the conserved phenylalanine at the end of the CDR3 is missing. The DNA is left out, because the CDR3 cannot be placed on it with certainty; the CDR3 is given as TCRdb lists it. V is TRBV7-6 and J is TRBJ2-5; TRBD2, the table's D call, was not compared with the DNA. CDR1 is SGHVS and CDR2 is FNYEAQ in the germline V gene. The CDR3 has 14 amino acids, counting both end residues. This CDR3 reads CASRRIGTSETEYC.

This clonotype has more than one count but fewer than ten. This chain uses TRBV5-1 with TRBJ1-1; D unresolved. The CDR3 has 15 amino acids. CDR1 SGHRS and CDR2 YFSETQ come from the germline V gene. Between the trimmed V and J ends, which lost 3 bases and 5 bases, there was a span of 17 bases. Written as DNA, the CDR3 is TGCGCCAGCAGCTCGGGTGGGATCTTGGGGACTGAAGCTTTCTTT. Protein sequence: CASSSGGILGTEAFF.

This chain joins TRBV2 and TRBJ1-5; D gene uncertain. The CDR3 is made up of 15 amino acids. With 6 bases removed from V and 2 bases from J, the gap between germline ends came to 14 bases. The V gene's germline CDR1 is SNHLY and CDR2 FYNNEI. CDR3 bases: TGTGCCAGCAGAGAGGACCTGAGGGGCAATCAGCCCCAGCATTTT. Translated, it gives CASREDLRGNQPQHF.

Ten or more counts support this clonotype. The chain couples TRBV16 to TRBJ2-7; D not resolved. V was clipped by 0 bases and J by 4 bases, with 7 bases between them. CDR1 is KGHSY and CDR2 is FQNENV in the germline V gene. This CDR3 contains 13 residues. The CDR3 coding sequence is TGTGCCAGCAGCCAATCACCCAGATACGAGCAGTACTTC. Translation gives CASSQSPRYEQYF.

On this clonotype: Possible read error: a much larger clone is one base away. The CDR3: CASTSSGGVENSPLHF. In DNA form, the CDR3 reads TGTGCCAGTACCTCCTCCGGCGGGGTGGAGAATTCACCCCTCCACTTT. The chain joins TRBV19 to TRBJ1-6; D gene unclear. Germline V CDR1 and CDR2: LNHDA, SQIVND (reference sequence). The V gene lost 7 bases and the J gene lost 7 bases, with 20 bases spanning the gap. This CDR3 region has 16 residues.

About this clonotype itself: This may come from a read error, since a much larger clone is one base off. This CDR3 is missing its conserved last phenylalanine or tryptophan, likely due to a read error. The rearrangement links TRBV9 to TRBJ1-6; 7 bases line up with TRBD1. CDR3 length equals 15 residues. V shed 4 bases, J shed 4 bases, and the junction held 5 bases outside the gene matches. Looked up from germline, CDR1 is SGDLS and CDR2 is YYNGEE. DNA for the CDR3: TGTGCCAGCAGCCCAGAGGGGGCGTATAATTCACCCCTCCACCTT. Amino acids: CASSPEGAYNSPLHL.

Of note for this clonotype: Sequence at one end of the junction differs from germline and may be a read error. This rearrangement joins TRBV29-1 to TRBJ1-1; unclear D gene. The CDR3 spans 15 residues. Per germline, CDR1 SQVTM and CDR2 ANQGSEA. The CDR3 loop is CAWSGLRGIGTEAFF. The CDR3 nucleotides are TGTGCCTGGAGTGGTCTACGGGGTATCGGCACTGAAGCTTTCTTT.

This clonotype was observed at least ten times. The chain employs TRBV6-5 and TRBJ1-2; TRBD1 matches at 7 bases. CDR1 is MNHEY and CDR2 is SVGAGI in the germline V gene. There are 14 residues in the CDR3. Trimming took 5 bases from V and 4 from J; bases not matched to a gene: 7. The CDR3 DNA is TGTGCCAGCAGTACCGCGACAGGGAGCTATGGCTACACCTTC. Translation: CASSTATGSYGYTF.

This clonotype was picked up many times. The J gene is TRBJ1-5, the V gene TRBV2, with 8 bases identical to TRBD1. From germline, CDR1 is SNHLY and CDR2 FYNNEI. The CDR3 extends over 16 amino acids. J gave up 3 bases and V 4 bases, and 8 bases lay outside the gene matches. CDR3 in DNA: TGTGCCAGCAGTGTCTCAGGGGGCGCGGACAATCAGCCCCAGCATTTT. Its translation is CASSVSGGADNQPQHF.

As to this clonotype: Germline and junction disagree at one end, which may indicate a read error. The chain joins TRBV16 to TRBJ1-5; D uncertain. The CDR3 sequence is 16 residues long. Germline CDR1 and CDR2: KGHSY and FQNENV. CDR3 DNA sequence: TGTGCCAGCAGCCCTTGGAGAGGGATTGCGGATCAGCCCCGGCATTTT. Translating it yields CASSPWRGIADQPRHF.

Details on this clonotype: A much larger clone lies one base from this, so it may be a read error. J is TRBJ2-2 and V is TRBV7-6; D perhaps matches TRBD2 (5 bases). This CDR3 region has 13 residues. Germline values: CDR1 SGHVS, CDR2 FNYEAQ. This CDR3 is CASRERITGELSF. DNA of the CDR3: TGTGCCAGCAGAGAGCGGATCACCGGGGAGCTGTCTTTT.

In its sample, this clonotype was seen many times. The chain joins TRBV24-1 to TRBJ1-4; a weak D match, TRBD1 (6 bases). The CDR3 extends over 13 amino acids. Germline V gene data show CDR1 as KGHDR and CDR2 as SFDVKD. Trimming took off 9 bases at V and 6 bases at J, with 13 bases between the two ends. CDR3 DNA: TGTGCCACCTCGGGGGCCGGAGATGAAAAACTGTTTTTT. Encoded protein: CATSGAGDEKLFF.

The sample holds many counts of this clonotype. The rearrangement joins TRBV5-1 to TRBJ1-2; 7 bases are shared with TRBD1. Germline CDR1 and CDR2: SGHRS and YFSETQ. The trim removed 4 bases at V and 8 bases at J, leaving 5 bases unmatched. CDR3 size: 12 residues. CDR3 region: CASSPGTEGYTF. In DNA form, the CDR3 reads TGCGCCAGCAGCCCGGGGACAGAAGGCTACACCTTC.

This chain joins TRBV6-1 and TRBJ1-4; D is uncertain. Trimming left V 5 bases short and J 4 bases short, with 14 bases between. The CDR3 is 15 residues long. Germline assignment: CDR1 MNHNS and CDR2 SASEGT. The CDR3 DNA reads TGTGCCAGCAGTTACTTCGGAGCAATTAATGAAAAACTGTTTTTT. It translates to CASSYFGAINEKLFF.

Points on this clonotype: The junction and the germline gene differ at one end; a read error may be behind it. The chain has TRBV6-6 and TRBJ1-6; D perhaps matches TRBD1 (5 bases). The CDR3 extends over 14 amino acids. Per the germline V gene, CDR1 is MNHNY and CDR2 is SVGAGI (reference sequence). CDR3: CAISQGTYNSPLHF. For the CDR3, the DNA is TGTGCCATCAGTCAGGGAACCTATAATTCACCCCTCCACTTT.

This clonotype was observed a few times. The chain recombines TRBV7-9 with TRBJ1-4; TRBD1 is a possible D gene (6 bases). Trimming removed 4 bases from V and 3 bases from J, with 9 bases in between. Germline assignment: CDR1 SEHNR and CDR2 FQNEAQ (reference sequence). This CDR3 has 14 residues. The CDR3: CASSSWTANEKLFF. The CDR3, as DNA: TGTGCCAGCAGCTCCTGGACAGCTAATGAAAAACTGTTTTTT. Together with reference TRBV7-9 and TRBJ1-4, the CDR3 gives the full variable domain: DTGVSQNPRHKITKRGQNVTFRCDPISEHNRLYWYRQTLGQGPEFLTYFQNEAQLEKSRLLSDRFSAERPKGSFSTLEIQRTEQGDSAMYLCASSSWTANEKLFFGSGTQLSVL.

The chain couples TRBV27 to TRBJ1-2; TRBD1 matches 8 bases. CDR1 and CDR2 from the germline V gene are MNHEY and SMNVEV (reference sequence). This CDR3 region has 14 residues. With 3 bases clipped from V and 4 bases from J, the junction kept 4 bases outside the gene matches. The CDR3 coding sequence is TGTGCCAGCAGTTTTGGACAGGGACCCTATGGCTACACCTTC. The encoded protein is CASSFGQGPYGYTF.

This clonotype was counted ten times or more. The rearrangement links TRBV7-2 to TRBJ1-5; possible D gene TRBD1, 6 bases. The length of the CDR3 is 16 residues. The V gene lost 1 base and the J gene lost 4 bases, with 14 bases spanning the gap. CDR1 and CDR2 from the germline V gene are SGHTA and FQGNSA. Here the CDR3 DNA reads TGTGCCAGCAGCTTAGGGTACAGAGGGGGGAATCAGCCCCAGCATTTT. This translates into CASSLGYRGGNQPQHF.

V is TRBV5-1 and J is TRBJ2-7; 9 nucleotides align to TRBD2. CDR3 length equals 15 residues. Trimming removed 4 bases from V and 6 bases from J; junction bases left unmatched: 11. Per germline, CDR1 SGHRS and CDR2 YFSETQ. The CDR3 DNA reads TGCGCCAGCAGCCCCCTCCCAGCGGGGGGAGGCGAGCAGTACTTC. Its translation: CASSPLPAGGGEQYF.

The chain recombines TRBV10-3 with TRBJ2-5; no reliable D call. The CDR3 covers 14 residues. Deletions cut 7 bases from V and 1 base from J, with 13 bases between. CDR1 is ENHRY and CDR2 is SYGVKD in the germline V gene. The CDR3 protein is CAITGVMTQETQYF. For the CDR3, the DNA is TGTGCCATCACCGGCGTAATGACCCAAGAGACCCAGTACTTC.

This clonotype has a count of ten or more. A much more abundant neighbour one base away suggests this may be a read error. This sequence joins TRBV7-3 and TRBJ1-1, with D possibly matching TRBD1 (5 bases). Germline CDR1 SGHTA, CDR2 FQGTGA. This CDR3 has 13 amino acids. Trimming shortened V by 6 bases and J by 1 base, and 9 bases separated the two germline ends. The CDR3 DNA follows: TGTGCCAGCAGGTCTCAGGGGAACACTGAAGCTTTCTTT. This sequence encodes CASRSQGNTEAFF. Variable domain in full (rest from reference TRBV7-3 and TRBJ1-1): GAGVSQTPSNKVTEKGKYVELRCDPISGHTALYWYRQSLGQGPEFLIYFQGTGAADDSGLPNDRFFAVRPEGSVSTLKIQRTERGDSAVYLCASRSQGNTEAFFGQGTRLTVV.

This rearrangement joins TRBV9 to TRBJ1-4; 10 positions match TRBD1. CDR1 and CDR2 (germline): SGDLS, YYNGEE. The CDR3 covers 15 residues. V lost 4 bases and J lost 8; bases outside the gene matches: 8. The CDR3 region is CASSSGTGEGEKLFF. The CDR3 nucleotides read TGTGCCAGCAGCTCGGGGACAGGGGAAGGCGAAAAACTGTTTTTT.

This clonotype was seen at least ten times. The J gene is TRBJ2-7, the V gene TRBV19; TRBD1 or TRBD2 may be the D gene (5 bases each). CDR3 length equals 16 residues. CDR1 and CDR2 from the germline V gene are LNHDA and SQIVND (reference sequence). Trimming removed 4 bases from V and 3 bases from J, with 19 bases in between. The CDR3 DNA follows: TGTGCCAGTAGTAGCAACCAGGGACCAGCCCGCTACGAGCAGTACTTC. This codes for CASSSNQGPARYEQYF.